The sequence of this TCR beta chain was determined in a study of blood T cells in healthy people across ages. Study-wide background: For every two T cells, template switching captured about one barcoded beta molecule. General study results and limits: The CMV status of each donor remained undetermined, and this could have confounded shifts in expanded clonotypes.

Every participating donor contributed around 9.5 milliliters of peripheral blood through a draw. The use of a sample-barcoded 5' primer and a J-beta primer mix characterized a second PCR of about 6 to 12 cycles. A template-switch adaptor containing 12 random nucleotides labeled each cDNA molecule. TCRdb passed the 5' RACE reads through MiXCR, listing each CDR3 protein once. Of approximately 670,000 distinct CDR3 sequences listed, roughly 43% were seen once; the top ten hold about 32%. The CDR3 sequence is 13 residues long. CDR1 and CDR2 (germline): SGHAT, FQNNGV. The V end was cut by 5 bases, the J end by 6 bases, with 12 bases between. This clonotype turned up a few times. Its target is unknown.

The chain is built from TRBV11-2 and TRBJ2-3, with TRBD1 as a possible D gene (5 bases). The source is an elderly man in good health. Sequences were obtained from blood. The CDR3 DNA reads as TGTGCCAGCAGCGTAGGGGCTGGGGATACGCAGTATTTT. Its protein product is CASSVGAGDTQYF.